A selection of T cell receptor beta chains follows, all from one sample in a study of cytomegalovirus exposure and HLA in healthy donors. Some clones are missing from TCRdb's copy, which holds only in-frame ones; the method was immunoSEQ multiplex PCR. The top ten hold around 17% of the sample, which has roughly 99,000 clones, 60% to 85% seen once. Sequencing was carried out using PBMCs. These receptors all come from a man aged 60 to 69 in good health and CMV-seropositive. Each CDR3 is given with its conserved first and last residue. A D gene is named only where the DNA matches it firmly. Some rows have no size entry. The others give once, few or many, or a class for an expanded clone.

D: TRBD1; size: .; J: TRBJ1-1; V: TRBV5-5; DNA: TGTGCCAGCAGCTTCCAGGACAGGGCGAACACTGAAGCTTTCTTT; CDR3: CASSFQDRANTEAFF
D: TRBD1; size: .; J: TRBJ2-3; V: TRBV6-5; DNA: TGTGCCAGCAAGACAGGGTGGAGCACAGATACGCAGTATTTT; CDR3: CASKTGWSTDTQYF
D: TRBD1; size: .; J: TRBJ2-7; V: TRBV4-3; DNA: TGCGCCAGCAGCCCGGGACAGGGGGCAAACGAGCAGTACTTC; CDR3: CASSPGQGANEQYF
D: TRBD1; size: .; J: TRBJ2-1; V: TRBV19; DNA: TGTGCCAGTAGTTCCTTGACAGGGGGCTATGAGCAGTTCTTC; CDR3: CASSSLTGGYEQFF
D: .; size: .; J: TRBJ2-3; V: TRBV27; DNA: TGTGCCAGCAAAGTAGGACTTGGCACAGATACGCAGTATTTT; CDR3: CASKVGLGTDTQYF
D: .; size: .; J: TRBJ2-3; V: TRBV9; DNA: TGTGCCAGCAGCGGAGCCACAGATACGCAGTATTTT; CDR3: CASSGATDTQYF
D: .; size: .; J: TRBJ2-4; V: TRBV14; DNA: TGTGCCAGCAGCTTTAGACAGGTGGGAGAAAACATTCAGTACTTC; CDR3: CASSFRQVGENIQYF
D: TRBD1; size: .; J: TRBJ2-7; V: TRBV4-1; DNA: TGCGCCAGCAGCCGGGGACAGGGGGTATACGAGCAGTACTTC; CDR3: CASSRGQGVYEQYF
D: .; size: .; J: TRBJ2-1; V: TRBV5-1; DNA: TGCGCCAGCAGCTTGGGTAGTTTCAATGAGCAGTTCTTC; CDR3: CASSLGSFNEQFF
D: .; size: .; J: TRBJ1-5; V: TRBV19; DNA: TGTGCCAGTAGTAGCCAGGAGGGGATCAATCAGCCCCAGCATTTT; CDR3: CASSSQEGINQPQHF
D: TRBD1; size: .; J: TRBJ1-2; V: TRBV6-5; DNA: TGTGCCAGCAGCGTAGTCTGGACAGGGGTGGATGGCTACACCTTC; CDR3: CASSVVWTGVDGYTF
D: .; size: .; J: TRBJ2-1; V: TRBV29-1; DNA: TGCAGCGTTGAAGACCCGGGGAAGGGTGTGAATGAGCAGTTCTTC; CDR3: CSVEDPGKGVNEQFF
D: TRBD1; size: .; J: TRBJ1-3; V: TRBV18; DNA: TGTGCCAGCTCACCAGAGAGGGGGACAGTCGGAAACACCATATATTTT; CDR3: CASSPERGTVGNTIYF
D: TRBD1; size: few; J: TRBJ1-5; V: TRBV5-1; DNA: TGCGCCAGCAGCTTGGCAGGGGGTCATGATCAGCCCCAGCATTTT; CDR3: CASSLAGGHDQPQHF
D: TRBD2; size: .; J: TRBJ2-5; V: TRBV5-1; DNA: TGCGCCAGCACGATTGGGCGGGGACTAGCTGAGACCCAGTACTTC; CDR3: CASTIGRGLAETQYF
D: TRBD1; size: once; J: TRBJ1-4; V: TRBV9; DNA: TGTGCCAGCAGCCGACAGGGGGCGTCGAATGAAAAACTGTTTTTT; CDR3: CASSRQGASNEKLFF
D: .; size: .; J: TRBJ1-3; V: TRBV6-5; DNA: TGTGCCAGCAGAAAACAGGGAAGCCCTGGAAACACCATATATTTT; CDR3: CASRKQGSPGNTIYF
D: .; size: .; J: TRBJ1-2; V: TRBV6-1; DNA: TGTGCCTTCGCGCGGCAGGGCAACTATGGCTACACCTTC; CDR3: CAFARQGNYGYTF
D: .; size: .; J: TRBJ2-3; V: TRBV5-6; DNA: TGTGCCAGCAGGGGACCTCAGGGGATCACAGATACGCAGTATTTT; CDR3: CASRGPQGITDTQYF
D: .; size: .; J: TRBJ2-6; V: TRBV19; DNA: TGTGCCAGTTCCTTCGGGTCTGGGGCCAACGTCCTGACTTTC; CDR3: CASSFGSGANVLTF
D: .; size: .; J: TRBJ2-2; V: TRBV5-1; DNA: TGCGCCAGCAGCTTGGGGGACTTCTCAGGGGAGCTGTTTTTT; CDR3: CASSLGDFSGELFF
D: TRBD1; size: .; J: TRBJ2-2; V: TRBV5-4; DNA: TGTGCCAGCAGCCCCAGGACCGGGACAGGGATGTCCGGGGAGCTGTTTTTT; CDR3: CASSPRTGTGMSGELFF
D: .; size: .; J: TRBJ1-6; V: TRBV2; DNA: TGTGCCAGCAGTGAAAACGGGGGTCGTTCACCCCTCCACTTT; CDR3: CASSENGGRSPLHF
D: TRBD2; size: .; J: TRBJ2-1; V: TRBV7-2; DNA: TGTGCCAGCAGCTTAGGGGAGCGGGGAAATGAGCAGTTCTTC; CDR3: CASSLGERGNEQFF
D: TRBD1; size: .; J: TRBJ1-2; V: TRBV11-2; DNA: TGTGCCAGCAGCCCGGGACAGAGTAATGGCTACACCTTC; CDR3: CASSPGQSNGYTF
D: .; size: .; J: TRBJ2-3; V: TRBV20-1; DNA: TGCAGTGCTACTCCCGGGACTTCGCAGTATTTT; CDR3: CSATPGTSQYF
D: .; size: .; J: TRBJ2-7; V: TRBV6-1; DNA: TGTGCCAGCATTTTACATCCCTACGAGCAGTACTTC; CDR3: CASILHPYEQYF
D: TRBD2; size: .; J: TRBJ2-3; V: TRBV27; DNA: TGTGCCAGTCGCCCGGGGCGGGGGTACACAGATACGCAGTATTTT; CDR3: CASRPGRGYTDTQYF
D: TRBD1; size: .; J: TRBJ1-1; V: TRBV30; DNA: TGTGCCTGGACCTACGGGACAGTTCCAAGGATGAACACTGCTGAAGCTTTCTTT; CDR3: CAWTYGTVPRMNTAEAFF
D: TRBD1; size: .; J: TRBJ2-2; V: TRBV5-1; DNA: TGCGCCAGCAGCTTGGTTAGCGCCGTGACAGGGTTAGAAGGCGGGGAGCTGTTTTTT; CDR3: CASSLVSAVTGLEGGELFF
D: .; size: once; J: TRBJ1-5; V: TRBV15; DNA: TGTGCCACCAGCAGAGACACGGTCAATCAGCCCCAGCATTTT; CDR3: CATSRDTVNQPQHF
D: .; size: few; J: TRBJ1-1; V: TRBV6-4; DNA: TGTGCCAGCAGTGTTGGGCAGGGCACTGAAGCTTTCTTT; CDR3: CASSVGQGTEAFF
D: .; size: .; J: TRBJ1-2; V: TRBV28; DNA: TGTGCCAGCAGTTTGACAGGAGTTAACTATGGCTACACCTTC; CDR3: CASSLTGVNYGYTF
D: .; size: few; J: TRBJ1-6; V: TRBV28; DNA: TGTGCCAGCAGTATACGACAGCTGGGCCTCCACTTT; CDR3: CASSIRQLGLHF
D: .; size: few; J: TRBJ2-4; V: TRBV19; DNA: TGTGCCAGTAGTATAGCGCAAGCCCAAGCCAAAAACATTCAGTACTTC; CDR3: CASSIAQAQAKNIQYF
D: .; size: few; J: TRBJ1-1; V: TRBV5-4; DNA: TGTGCCAGCAGCTCTGCTTTTACGGGGGACACTGAAGCTTTCTTT; CDR3: CASSSAFTGDTEAFF
D: TRBD2; size: .; J: TRBJ2-7; V: TRBV6-1; DNA: TGTGCCAGCAAGCGGGGGGACACCTTCTACGAGCAGTACTTC; CDR3: CASKRGDTFYEQYF
D: TRBD2; size: .; J: TRBJ2-5; V: TRBV7-9; DNA: TGTGCCAGCAGCCCTAACACTCTCGGGGGGGATAAGACCCAGTACTTC; CDR3: CASSPNTLGGDKTQYF
D: TRBD1; size: .; J: TRBJ1-4; V: TRBV7-8; DNA: TGTGCCAGCAGCTCCCCAGGGGGCAATGAAAAACTGTTTTTT; CDR3: CASSSPGGNEKLFF
D: TRBD1; size: .; J: TRBJ2-5; V: TRBV18; DNA: TGTGCCAGCTCACCGGGAGGACAGGGGCAAGAGACCCAGTACTTC; CDR3: CASSPGGQGQETQYF
D: .; size: .; J: TRBJ1-2; V: TRBV5-4; DNA: TGTGCCAGCAGCTTGGAGGGACTTTTCTATGGCTACACCTTC; CDR3: CASSLEGLFYGYTF
D: .; size: .; J: TRBJ2-7; V: TRBV29-1; DNA: TGCAGCGTTGGTGGGGGACACGGGTCCTACGAGCAGTACTTC; CDR3: CSVGGGHGSYEQYF
D: TRBD1; size: .; J: TRBJ2-2; V: TRBV30; DNA: TGTGCCTGGAGTGGTAGACAGGGGGTGTACACCGGGGAGCTGTTTTTT; CDR3: CAWSGRQGVYTGELFF
D: TRBD2; size: few; J: TRBJ2-3; V: TRBV7-2; DNA: TGTGCCAGCAGCTTAGGAGCGGGGGGGAGGGATACGCAGTATTTT; CDR3: CASSLGAGGRDTQYF
D: .; size: once; J: TRBJ2-7; V: TRBV18; DNA: TGTGCCAGCTCACCACCCGGGGGCTACGAGCAGTACTTC; CDR3: CASSPPGGYEQYF
D: .; size: .; J: TRBJ2-3; V: TRBV9; DNA: TGTGCCAGCAGCGTAGACAGGTCCACAGATACGCAGTATTTT; CDR3: CASSVDRSTDTQYF
D: .; size: .; J: TRBJ2-5; V: TRBV7-6; DNA: TGTGCCAGCAGCTTAGGGCGGGCCTATCAAGAGACCCAGTACTTC; CDR3: CASSLGRAYQETQYF
D: TRBD1; size: .; J: TRBJ2-7; V: TRBV27; DNA: TGTGCCAGCAGTTGGACAGGGGGTCCCTACGAGCAGTACTTC; CDR3: CASSWTGGPYEQYF
D: .; size: few; J: TRBJ1-4; V: TRBV5-4; DNA: TGTGCCAGCAGCCCCGACAGCCTCCGTGAAAAACTGTTTTTT; CDR3: CASSPDSLREKLFF
D: .; size: once; J: TRBJ2-7; V: TRBV20-1; DNA: TGCAGTGCTCGCCACCAGTACGAGCAGTACTTC; CDR3: CSARHQYEQYF
D: .; size: .; J: TRBJ1-4; V: TRBV9; DNA: TGTGCCAGCAGTCCCGGGATATTTAATGAAAAACTGTTTTTT; CDR3: CASSPGIFNEKLFF
D: TRBD1; size: .; J: TRBJ2-7; V: TRBV9; DNA: TGTGCCAGCAGCGTAGCTGAACAGGGGGGTCCCTACGAGCAGTACTTC; CDR3: CASSVAEQGGPYEQYF
D: .; size: .; J: TRBJ2-7; V: TRBV9; DNA: TGTGCCAGCAGCGTAGGTACAGAGTACGAGCAGTACTTC; CDR3: CASSVGTEYEQYF
D: .; size: .; J: TRBJ2-7; V: TRBV6-1; DNA: TGTGCCAGCACCCTTGAGGGGGGGGGCTCCTACGAGCAGTACTTC; CDR3: CASTLEGGGSYEQYF
D: TRBD1; size: .; J: TRBJ2-7; V: TRBV12-5; DNA: TGTGCTAGTGGTCTCCGGGACAGGGTAGACGAGCAGTACTTC; CDR3: CASGLRDRVDEQYF
D: .; size: .; J: TRBJ1-2; V: TRBV15; DNA: TGTGCCACCAGCAGAGGGGCAACTAACTATGGCTACACCTTC; CDR3: CATSRGATNYGYTF
D: .; size: .; J: TRBJ2-1; V: TRBV5-6; DNA: TGTGCCAGCAGCTTGGTTTCTGCCTACAATGAGCAGTTCTTC; CDR3: CASSLVSAYNEQFF
D: TRBD1; size: .; J: TRBJ2-2; V: TRBV18; DNA: TGTGCCAGCTCAGCGGACAGGTCGAATACCGGGGAGCTGTTTTTT; CDR3: CASSADRSNTGELFF
D: TRBD1; size: .; J: TRBJ2-7; V: TRBV7-3; DNA: TGTGCCAGCAGCTTATTGGGGACAGATAATGACGAGCAGTACTTC; CDR3: CASSLLGTDNDEQYF